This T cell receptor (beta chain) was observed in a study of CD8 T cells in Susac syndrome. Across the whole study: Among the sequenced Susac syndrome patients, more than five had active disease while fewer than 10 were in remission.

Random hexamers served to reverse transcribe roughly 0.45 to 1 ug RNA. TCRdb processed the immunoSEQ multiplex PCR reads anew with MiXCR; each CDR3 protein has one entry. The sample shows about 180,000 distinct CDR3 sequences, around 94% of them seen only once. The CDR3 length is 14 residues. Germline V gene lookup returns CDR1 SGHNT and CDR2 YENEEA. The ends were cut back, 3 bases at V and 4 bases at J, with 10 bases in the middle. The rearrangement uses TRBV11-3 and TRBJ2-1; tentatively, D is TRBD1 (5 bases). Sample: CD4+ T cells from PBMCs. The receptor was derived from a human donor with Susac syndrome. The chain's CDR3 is CASSFGQGYNEQFF. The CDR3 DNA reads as TGTGCCAGCAGCTTCGGGCAGGGTTACAATGAGCAGTTCTTC.